These 11 T cell receptor beta chains originate from one sample sequenced in a study of blood T cell repertoires in COVID-19. The data were produced by immunoSEQ multiplex PCR, yet TCRdb's version contains in-frame clones alone and is incomplete. The sample has 300,000 to 450,000 clones, approximately 81% seen once. The sequenced sample consisted of peripheral blood. These receptors were collected from a woman under 30 with acute or convalescent COVID-19.

This clone was seen just once. The J gene is TRBJ1-2, the V gene TRBV2; a possible D gene is TRBD1 (5 bases). Deletions cut 8 bases from V and 8 bases from J, with 18 bases between. This CDR3 comprises 13 residues. Looked up from germline, CDR1 is SNHLY and CDR2 is FYNNEI. The CDR3 nucleotides are TGTGCCAGCGGGATGGGGCCTCCAAGCGGCTACACCTTC. Translation: CASGMGPPSGYTF.

The genes are TRBV4-1 and TRBJ1-1, with D perhaps matching TRBD1 (5 bases). This CDR3 region has 14 residues. Germline loops: CDR1 MGHRA, CDR2 YSYEKL. V was shortened by 7 bases and J by 4 bases, with 16 bases between the two germline ends. The CDR3 reads CASTSGGDITEAFF. The CDR3 DNA follows: TGCGCCAGCACGAGCGGAGGGGATATCACTGAAGCTTTCTTT.

The chain joins TRBV6-1 to TRBJ1-2; 8 nucleotides line up with TRBD1. CDR3 length: 15 residues. The junction had 5 bases not matched to a gene; V was cut back by 0 bases and J by 5 bases. Germline values: CDR1 MNHNS, CDR2 SASEGT. The CDR3 sequence: CASSEARDRSYGYTF. As DNA, the CDR3 is TGTGCCAGCAGTGAAGCGCGGGACAGGTCATATGGCTACACCTTC.

The chain has TRBV28 and TRBJ2-5, with 9 bases lining up with TRBD2. CDR3 length equals 16 residues. Looked up from germline, CDR1 is MDHEN and CDR2 is SYDVKM. V was pared by 3 bases and J by 2 bases, with 7 bases of the junction left unmatched. The CDR3 DNA is TGTGCCAGCAGTTTCCAACTAGCGGGCGTACAAGAGACCCAGTACTTC. Translation: CASSFQLAGVQETQYF. The full variable domain, with the rest looked up from reference TRBV28 and TRBJ2-5, is DVKVTQSSRYLVKRTGEKVFLECVQDMDHENMFWYRQDPGLGLRLIYFSYDVKMKEKGDIPEGYSVSREKKERFSLILESASTNQTSMYLCASSFQLAGVQETQYFGPGTRLLVL.

The CDR3 reads CASSFGAGGSYNEQFF. The CDR3 DNA reads TGCGCCAGCAGCTTTGGGGCCGGGGGCTCCTACAATGAGCAGTTCTTC. This chain links TRBV5-1 with TRBJ2-1; a possible D gene is TRBD2 (6 bases). In germline, CDR1 is SGHRS, CDR2 YFSETQ. V dropped 2 bases and J dropped 0 bases, with 12 bases sitting between them. CDR3 length equals 16 residues. Complete variable domain (other parts from reference TRBV5-1 and TRBJ2-1): KAGVTQTPRYLIKTRGQQVTLSCSPISGHRSVSWYQQTPGQGLQFLFEYFSETQRNKGNFPGRFSGRQFSNSRSEMNVSTLELGDSALYLCASSFGAGGSYNEQFFGPGTRLTVL.

V is TRBV4-1 and J is TRBJ2-5; D might be TRBD1 (5 bases). The ends were cut back, 3 bases at V and 9 bases at J, with 11 bases in the middle. In germline, CDR1 is MGHRA, CDR2 YSYEKL. This CDR3 region has 12 residues. CDR3 loop: CASSHFDRAQYF. In DNA, the CDR3 is TGCGCCAGCAGCCATTTCGACAGAGCCCAGTACTTC.

This clone was observed a handful of times. CDR3 protein: CASSPPGQVNEKLFF. The DNA of the CDR3 is TGCGCCAGCAGCCCTCCGGGACAGGTCAATGAAAAACTGTTTTTT. The rearrangement links TRBV4-1 to TRBJ1-4; 8 nucleotides line up with TRBD1. Trimming cost V 4 bases and J 5 bases; bases outside gene matches: 6. CDR3 size: 15 residues. The V gene's germline CDR1 is MGHRA and CDR2 YSYEKL.

The chain combines TRBV28 with TRBJ2-7, with a tentative D call TRBD2 (7 bases). The CDR3 totals 16 residues. Germline V gene data show CDR1 as MDHEN and CDR2 as SYDVKM. The V end was cut by 7 bases, the J end by 3 bases, with 22 bases between. CDR3 loop: CASTLGGDGGIYEQYF. The CDR3 DNA sequence: TGTGCCAGCACTCTAGGGGGGGACGGGGGTATCTACGAGCAGTACTTC.

The chain links TRBV7-8 to TRBJ1-1; D gene unclear. V lost 5 bases to trimming and J lost 4 bases, with 26 bases between them. This CDR3 is 18 amino acids long. The V gene's germline CDR1 is SGHVS and CDR2 FQNEAQ. CDR3 residues: CASSPVVSAGGIGTEAFF. For the CDR3, the DNA is TGTGCCAGCAGCCCTGTGGTCTCGGCAGGAGGGATTGGCACTGAAGCTTTCTTT.

About this clone: The sample contains more than one DNA sequence encoding this CDR3. The chain has TRBV2 and TRBJ1-5; D gene unclear. Germline loops: CDR1 SNHLY, CDR2 FYNNEI. The CDR3 covers 13 residues. Trimming removed 3 bases at V and 3 bases at J, with 6 bases between. CDR3 nucleotide sequence: TGTGCCAGCAGTGATCCCCTCAATCAGCCCCAGCATTTT. Encoded protein: CASSDPLNQPQHF.

The chain is built from TRBV2 and TRBJ1-5; D not resolved. V dropped 6 bases and J dropped 4 bases, with 19 bases sitting between them. This CDR3 has 16 amino acids. Germline values: CDR1 SNHLY, CDR2 FYNNEI. The CDR3 DNA follows: TGTGCCAGCAGCCTAAGACGGGGATTTATGAATCAGCCCCAGCATTTT. It specifies CASSLRRGFMNQPQHF.